A few counts support the clone carrying this T cell receptor beta chain. Here immunoSEQ multiplex PCR was the method, and the copy in TCRdb shows in-frame clones only, minus some. Of approximately 200,000 clones in the sample, roughly nine tenths were seen once. Germline V lookup: CDR1 SGDLS, CDR2 YYNGEE. V dropped 2 bases and J dropped 4; count of bases not matched to a gene: 9. The CDR3 length is 15 residues. These data belong to a study of blood T cell repertoires in COVID-19. The material sequenced was PBMCs or T cells enriched from blood (not recorded which). J is TRBJ2-7 and V is TRBV9; 7 nucleotides match TRBD1. This clonotype was obtained from a woman younger than 45 who had recovered from COVID-19. The DNA for the CDR3 is TGTGCCAGCAGCGTTTCCGGGACAGAATATTACGAGCAGTACTTC. Its translation: CASSVSGTEYYEQYF.